Following are 26 T cell receptor beta chains from one sample sequenced in a study of blood T cell repertoires in COVID-19 (dated by TCRdb to 2020 to 2021). Libraries were constructed by the immunoSEQ multiplex PCR assay. Not all clones reach the TCRdb copy of this immuneACCESS table, which keeps in-frame sequences only. Checked studies attribute under half of the gap to unresolved V genes and leave the rest unexplained. The sample table lists 200,000 to 250,000 clones, 75% to 90% of them with a count of one. Approximately 2.5% of the sample is taken by the ten largest. Sequenced material: peripheral blood. The receptor set was obtained from a man under 40 with COVID-19, enrolled during active disease.

V gene TRBV19 combines with J gene TRBJ1-4; a possible D gene is TRBD1 (5 bases). This CDR3 region has 17 residues. With 5 bases removed from V and 8 bases from J, the gap between germline ends came to 24 bases. CDR1 is LNHDA, CDR2 SQIVND, per germline (reference sequence). CDR3 loop: CASSQTSLTRGDEKLFF. The CDR3 nucleotides read TGTGCCAGTAGTCAGACATCCTTGACACGGGGGGACGAAAAACTGTTTTTT. Supplemented by reference TRBV19 and TRBJ1-4, the full variable domain reads DGGITQSPKYLFRKEGQNVTLSCEQNLNHDAMYWYRQDPGQGLRLIYYSQIVNDFQKGDIAEGYSVSREKKESFPLTVTSAQKNPTAFYLCASSQTSLTRGDEKLFFGSGTQLSVL.

The gene calls are TRBV3-1 (or the pseudogene TRBV3-2) and TRBJ2-1, with D maybe TRBD2 (6 bases). Trimming stripped 3 bases from V and 2 bases from J, with 20 bases between. CDR1 and CDR2 (germline): LGHDT, YNNKEL (reference sequence). This CDR3 has 18 residues. Here the CDR3 DNA reads TGTGCCAGCAGCCAGGATCCGCTAGCGCCACATACCTACAATGAGCAGTTCTTC. This sequence encodes CASSQDPLAPHTYNEQFF.

This chain joins TRBV6-2 or TRBV6-3 and TRBJ1-2; TRBD1 aligns across 7 bases. The CDR3 runs 13 residues. Germline V lookup: CDR1 MNHEY, CDR2 SVGEGT. V dropped 6 bases and J dropped 2; count of bases not matched to a gene: 3. CDR3 coding DNA: TGTGCCAGCAGCCAGGGACAGAACTATGGCTACACCTTC. It is translated as CASSQGQNYGYTF.

On this clone: A junction end diverges from the germline sequence, so it may reflect a read error. The V and J genes are TRBV2 and TRBJ1-2; no reliable D call. The CDR3 extends over 10 amino acids. Looked up from germline, CDR1 is SNHLY and CDR2 is FYNNEI. The CDR3 nucleotides read TGTGCCAGCAGTGAACGCCGATACACCTTT. Amino acid sequence: CASSERRYTF.

The genes are TRBV24-1 and TRBJ2-3, with 8 bases fitting TRBD1. Germline CDR1 KGHDR, CDR2 SFDVKD. The CDR3 loop spans 15 amino acids. The ends lost 6 bases at V and 2 bases at J; junction bases unmatched: 6. The CDR3 sequence is CATSRGQGHTDTQYF. CDR3 DNA: TGTGCCACCAGTCGTGGACAGGGCCACACAGATACGCAGTATTTT.

This clone was recorded a few times. The rearrangement links TRBV15 to TRBJ2-1; 9 bases align to TRBD1. The CDR3 length is 16 residues. J gave up 6 bases and V 4 bases, and 10 bases lay outside the gene matches. CDR1 is LNHNV, CDR2 YYDKDF, per germline (reference sequence). CDR3: CATSTTTGGSGNEQFF. The DNA of the CDR3 is TGTGCCACCAGCACGACTACAGGGGGCTCTGGCAATGAGCAGTTCTTC.

The chain recombines TRBV7-8 with TRBJ2-1; D is possibly TRBD2 (5 bases). Germline-derived CDR1 and CDR2 are SGHVS and FQNEAQ. The CDR3 is 13 residues long. Trimming cost V 0 bases and J 9 bases, with 9 bases left between them. The CDR3 sequence: CASSLALSGEQFF. For the CDR3, the DNA is TGTGCCAGCAGCTTAGCGCTAAGCGGTGAGCAGTTCTTC. Combining the CDR3 with reference TRBV7-8 and TRBJ2-1 gives the whole variable domain GAGVSQSPRYKVAKRGQDVALRCDPISGHVSLFWYQQALGQGPEFLTYFQNEAQLDKSGLPSDRFFAERPEGSVSTLKIQRTQQEDSAVYLCASSLALSGEQFFGPGTRLTVL.

The rearrangement uses TRBV7-2 and TRBJ2-7; no clear D. The CDR3 loop spans 16 amino acids. Germline-derived CDR1 and CDR2 are SGHTA and FQGNSA. V was cut by 0 bases and J by 3 bases, with 15 bases left in between. The CDR3 sequence: CASSLADGAFGYEQYF. The CDR3, as DNA: TGTGCCAGCAGCTTAGCCGACGGAGCCTTTGGCTACGAGCAGTACTTC. Supplemented by reference TRBV7-2 and TRBJ2-7, the full variable domain reads GAGVSQSPSNKVTEKGKDVELRCDPISGHTALYWYRQSLGQGLEFLIYFQGNSAPDKSGLPSDRFSAERTGGSVSTLTIQRTQQEDSAVYLCASSLADGAFGYEQYFGPGTRLTVT.

CDR3 residues: CASSFNRVIDTEAFF. CDR3 nucleotide sequence: TGCGCCAGCAGCTTTAACAGGGTTATAGACACTGAAGCTTTCTTT. The V and J genes are TRBV5-1 and TRBJ1-1; D is possibly TRBD1 (6 bases). V was trimmed by 2 bases and J by 3 bases, leaving 14 bases between them. CDR1 SGHRS and CDR2 YFSETQ come from the germline V gene. The CDR3 runs to 15 residues.

J is TRBJ1-6 and V is TRBV20-1, with D possibly TRBD1 on 5 matching bases. V dropped 7 bases and J dropped 10 bases, with 11 bases sitting between them. CDR1 and CDR2 (germline): DFQATT, SNEGSKA (reference sequence). This CDR3 contains 11 residues. In DNA, the CDR3 is TGCAGTGTCGCCGGGGGGTCACCCCTCCACTTT. This encodes CSVAGGSPLHF.

This clone has only one observation. The chain recombines TRBV5-1 with TRBJ2-7; 8 bases align to TRBD1. CDR3 size: 14 residues. V gave up 4 bases and J gave up 6 bases; unmatched junction bases: 9. CDR1 is SGHRS and CDR2 is YFSETQ in the germline V gene. CDR3 DNA: TGCGCCAGCAGCATAGAGAGTACAGGGGGCGAGCAGTACTTC. It codes for CASSIESTGGEQYF.

This sequence joins TRBV27 and TRBJ2-1; 11 nucleotides align to TRBD2. The CDR3 runs to 16 residues. V shed 2 bases and J 6 bases; nucleotides not matched to a gene: 6. Germline lookup yields CDR1 MNHEY and CDR2 SMNVEV (reference sequence). The CDR3 nucleotides are TGTGCCAGCAGTTTACGGGCTAGCGGGAGGTCCAATGAGCAGTTCTTC. Translation: CASSLRASGRSNEQFF.

The V gene is TRBV18, the J gene TRBJ1-6, with D possibly matching TRBD1 (5 bases). From germline, CDR1 is KGHSH and CDR2 LQKENI. The length of the CDR3 is 18 residues. V was trimmed by 3 bases and J by 7 bases, leaving 22 bases between them. The CDR3, as DNA: TGTGCCAGCTCACCGGGTGATGGGGCCCCGGTCGCGAATTCACCCCTCCACTTT. It specifies CASSPGDGAPVANSPLHF.

This sequence joins TRBV4-3 and TRBJ1-1; possible D gene TRBD1, 6 bases. The V and J ends lost 1 base and 5 bases respectively, with 14 bases between them. Germline V gives CDR1 LGHNA, CDR2 YSLEER. CDR3 length: 15 residues. In nucleotides, the CDR3 is TGCGCCAGCAGCCAAGGGGTTCAGGGGTGGACTGAAGCTTTCTTT. This encodes CASSQGVQGWTEAFF.

The J gene is TRBJ1-1, the V gene TRBV19; D is possibly TRBD1 (6 bases). Per germline, CDR1 LNHDA and CDR2 SQIVND (reference sequence). This CDR3 comprises 14 residues. With 4 bases removed from V and 6 bases from J, the gap between germline ends came to 15 bases. The CDR3 sequence: CASSREGEDAEAFF. CDR3 bases: TGTGCCAGTAGTAGAGAGGGGGAGGACGCTGAAGCTTTCTTT.

The V and J genes are TRBV28 and TRBJ2-1, with 7 bases lining up with TRBD2. The V gene's germline CDR1 is MDHEN and CDR2 SYDVKM. V shed 7 bases and J 0 bases; nucleotides not matched to a gene: 12. The CDR3 loop spans 17 amino acids. CDR3 loop: CASTRRAAGVSYNEQFF. The DNA for the CDR3 is TGTGCCAGCACCCGAAGGGCTGCGGGAGTCTCCTACAATGAGCAGTTCTTC.

V and J are TRBV16 and TRBJ2-2, with 8 bases matching TRBD2. The CDR3 covers 18 residues. V was clipped by 4 bases and J by 0 bases; unmatched bases: 10. Germline CDR1 is KGHSY and CDR2 is FQNENV. The CDR3 sequence is CASSPLGAGGSNTGELFF. The CDR3 DNA follows: TGTGCCAGCAGCCCGCTCGGCGCGGGAGGCTCGAACACCGGGGAGCTGTTTTTT. The full variable domain, rest sourced from reference TRBV16 and TRBJ2-2, is GEEVAQTPKHLVRGEGQKAKLYCAPIKGHSYVFWYQQVLKNEFKFLISFQNENVFDETGMPKERFSAKCLPNSPCSLEIQATKLEDSAVYFCASSPLGAGGSNTGELFFGEGSRLTVL.

The CDR3 reads CASSFNRETQYF. In DNA, the CDR3 is TGTGCCAGCAGTTTTAACCGGGAGACCCAGTACTTC. The chain couples TRBV12-3 or TRBV12-4 to TRBJ2-5; D ambiguous. V was pared by 3 bases and J by 5 bases, with 7 bases between. This CDR3 spans 12 amino acids.

The chain joins TRBV2 to TRBJ2-2; D is possibly TRBD1 (6 bases). There are 13 residues in the CDR3. Germline V gene sequence: CDR1 SNHLY, CDR2 FYNNEI. The V and J ends lost 6 bases and 5 bases respectively, with 10 bases between them. CDR3 residues: CASRRGGTGELFF. The CDR3 nucleotides read TGTGCCAGCAGGAGAGGGGGAACCGGGGAGCTGTTTTTT.

The chain uses TRBV11-2 and TRBJ1-2, with TRBD1 matching 10 bases. CDR1 and CDR2 from the germline V gene are SGHAT and FQNNGV. Germline trimming cut 0 bases from V and 6 bases from J; bases unmatched to any gene: 4. The CDR3 totals 15 residues. The CDR3 sequence: CASSLEGTGADGYTF. CDR3 nucleotides: TGTGCCAGCAGCTTAGAAGGGACAGGGGCAGATGGCTACACCTTC.

The chain is built from TRBV27 and TRBJ1-4; 8 bases are shared with TRBD1. V gave up 5 bases and J gave up 4 bases; unmatched junction bases: 3. Germline V gene data show CDR1 as MNHEY and CDR2 as SMNVEV (reference sequence). The CDR3 covers 14 residues. For the CDR3, the DNA is TGTGCCAGCAGTACTGACAGGGGTAATGAAAAACTGTTTTTT. Translation: CASSTDRGNEKLFF.

The chain links TRBV5-6 to TRBJ1-3, with no clear D. V lost 0 bases and J lost 0, with 13 bases in between. The CDR3 contains 17 residues. The germline V gene encodes CDR1 SGHDT and CDR2 YYEEEE. The CDR3 loop is CASSLVGGKSSGNTIYF. The CDR3 nucleotides are TGTGCCAGCAGCTTGGTAGGAGGGAAGAGCTCTGGAAACACCATATATTTT.

V is TRBV18 and J is TRBJ2-1; weak D call: TRBD1 (5 bases). Per germline, CDR1 KGHSH and CDR2 LQKENI. The V gene lost 3 bases and the J gene lost 5 bases, with 14 bases spanning the gap. The CDR3 runs 15 residues. The CDR3 nucleotides read TGTGCCAGCTCACCCCCAGGGCTCCCAGACAATGAGCAGTTCTTC. It is translated as CASSPPGLPDNEQFF. Supplemented by reference TRBV18 and TRBJ2-1, the full variable domain reads NAGVMQNPRHLVRRRGQEARLRCSPMKGHSHVYWYRQLPEEGLKFMVYLQKENIIDESGMPKERFSAEFPKEGPSILRIQQVVRGDSAAYFCASSPPGLPDNEQFFGPGTRLTVL.

This chain links TRBV18 with TRBJ2-6; tentatively, D is TRBD1 (5 bases). CDR1 KGHSH and CDR2 LQKENI come from the germline V gene. V was clipped by 3 bases and J by 2 bases, with 14 bases between them. The CDR3 totals 17 residues. In nucleotides, the CDR3 is TGTGCCAGCTCACCCGGACAATTAGGAGCTGGGGCCAACGTCCTGACTTTC. It specifies CASSPGQLGAGANVLTF.

The rearrangement links TRBV5-1 to TRBJ2-1; 11 bases line up with TRBD2. CDR3 length: 12 amino acids. Trimming at V came to 4 bases and at J to 15 bases, leaving 6 bases not matched to a gene. The germline CDR1 and CDR2 sequences are SGHRS and YFSETQ. The CDR3 region has the DNA TGCGCCAGCAGCACTAGCGGGGGTTTAATGTTCTTC. It specifies CASSTSGGLMFF.

The rearrangement uses TRBV7-7 and TRBJ2-2, with 7 bases fitting TRBD2. The CDR3 is 14 amino acids. V lost 9 bases and J lost 0; bases outside the gene matches: 4. Per the germline V gene, CDR1 is SSHAT and CDR2 is FNYEAQ (reference sequence). This CDR3 is CASRDYSNTGELFF. The CDR3 coding sequence is TGTGCCAGTAGGGACTATTCGAACACCGGGGAGCTGTTTTTT. The whole variable domain, filled in from reference TRBV7-7 and TRBJ2-2, reads GAGVSQSPRYKVTKRGQDVTLRCDPISSHATLYWYQQALGQGPEFLTYFNYEAQPDKSGLPSDRFSAERPEGSISTLTIQRTEQRDSAMYRCASRDYSNTGELFFGEGSRLTVL.